The next 20 T cell receptor beta chains were all read from a single sample in a study of cytomegalovirus exposure and HLA in healthy donors. 60 Vbeta and 13 Jbeta primers were used in PCR. The table came from immunoSEQ multiplex PCR; TCRdb's copy has only in-frame clones and leaves some out. The sample has more than 85,000 clones, approximately 11% seen once; the top ten hold around 15%. Sequencing was carried out using PBMCs. These receptors originate from a man in his forties in good health and CMV-seropositive.

The rearrangement uses TRBV5-1 and TRBJ1-1; D is uncertain. CDR3 size: 15 residues. Germline V lookup: CDR1 SGHRS, CDR2 YFSETQ. V was cut by 1 base and J by 3 bases, with 13 bases left in between. CDR3: CASSLYTASHTEAFF. The CDR3 bases are TGCGCCAGCAGCTTGTATACAGCCAGTCACACTGAAGCTTTCTTT.

This clone was seen more than once but under ten times. The V and J genes are TRBV5-4 and TRBJ2-1; tentative D call: TRBD1 (6 bases). CDR1 and CDR2 (germline): SGHNT, YYREEE (reference sequence). The V end was cut by 4 bases, the J end by 6 bases, with 20 bases between. The CDR3 spans 16 residues. CDR3 DNA: TGTGCCAGCAGCCTGGGGGCAGGGAAAGGGATCAATGAGCAGTTCTTC. Amino acids: CASSLGAGKGINEQFF.

This clone was observed a handful of times. As DNA, the CDR3 is TGTGCCAGCAGCTTGGTTCCGGACAGCTCCTACGAGCAGTACTTC. This encodes CASSLVPDSSYEQYF. V usage is TRBV5-6 and J usage is TRBJ2-7; tentatively, D is TRBD1 (6 bases). Trimming cost V 0 bases and J 0 bases, with 10 bases left between them. This CDR3 spans 15 amino acids. Germline-derived CDR1 and CDR2 are SGHDT and YYEEEE.

The gene calls are TRBV12-5 and TRBJ2-7; unclear D gene. Trimming removed 4 bases from V and 6 bases from J, with 7 bases in between. The CDR3 runs 11 residues. Germline V CDR1 and CDR2: LGHNT, FRNRAP. CDR3 protein: CASGYSSEQYF. The CDR3 nucleotides read TGTGCTAGTGGTTACAGTAGCGAGCAGTACTTC.

A few counts support this clone. The chain has TRBV5-1 and TRBJ2-3, with TRBD1 matching 7 bases. The CDR3 runs 14 residues. V shed 4 bases and J 2 bases; nucleotides not matched to a gene: 4. The germline V gene has CDR1 SGHRS and CDR2 YFSETQ. In nucleotides, the CDR3 is TGCGCCAGCAGCCGGGACAGCCCCACAGATACGCAGTATTTT. It translates to CASSRDSPTDTQYF.

This clone has a handful of counts. The V call is TRBV5-6, the J call TRBJ2-5, with a possible D match to TRBD2 (5 bases). The CDR3 length is 11 residues. With 5 bases removed from V and 7 bases from J, the gap between germline ends came to 9 bases. Germline V gene sequence: CDR1 SGHDT, CDR2 YYEEEE. CDR3 bases: TGTGCCAGCAGGAGAGGAGGGACCCAGTACTTC. It yields the protein CASRRGGTQYF.

The chain carries TRBV19 and TRBJ1-2; D unresolved. The CDR3 extends over 15 amino acids. Germline assignment: CDR1 LNHDA and CDR2 SQIVND (reference sequence). Trimming pared 0 bases from V and 4 bases from J, leaving 12 bases between. The CDR3 reads CASSIDRGLGYGYTF. The CDR3 coding sequence is TGTGCCAGTAGTATAGATAGAGGATTGGGCTATGGCTACACCTTC.

A few counts support this clone. This chain joins TRBV6-1 and TRBJ1-1; 7 nucleotides align to TRBD1. The germline V gene has CDR1 MNHNS and CDR2 SASEGT. After removal of 6 bases from V and 4 bases from J, the junction contained 11 bases not matched to a gene. The CDR3 extends over 15 amino acids. CDR3 sequence: CASRPTGRLSTEAFF. In nucleotides, the CDR3 is TGTGCCAGCAGACCGACAGGGCGCTTGAGCACTGAAGCTTTCTTT.

This clone has a handful of counts. V is TRBV5-1 and J is TRBJ2-1; TRBD2 agrees at 10 bases. J gave up 7 bases and V 1 base, and 11 bases lay outside the gene matches. This CDR3 is built from 17 residues. Germline CDR1 SGHRS, CDR2 YFSETQ. The CDR3 nucleotides read TGCGCCAGCAGCTTGCAGGCGAGCGGGAGGGCCTCAAATGAGCAGTTCTTC. Encoded protein: CASSLQASGRASNEQFF.

The chain is built from TRBV30 and TRBJ1-2, with D possibly TRBD1 on 5 matching bases. The CDR3 has 13 residues. The V gene's germline CDR1 is GTSNPN and CDR2 SVGIG (reference sequence). The V end lost 1 base, the J end lost 1 base, and 7 bases lay between the germline ends. The CDR3 reads CAWSGDSNYGYTF. The DNA for the CDR3 is TGTGCCTGGAGTGGCGACAGTAACTATGGCTACACCTTC.

This clone was found a few times. The chain links TRBV5-5 to TRBJ2-7, with D maybe TRBD2 (5 bases). The CDR3 has 16 residues. Per germline, CDR1 SGHKS and CDR2 YYEKEE (reference sequence). V lost 4 bases, J lost 4 bases, and 21 bases lay in between. The CDR3 loop is CASSPTNSAFQYEQYF. Written as DNA, the CDR3 is TGTGCCAGCAGCCCTACTAATAGCGCCTTCCAATACGAGCAGTACTTC.

The CDR3 nucleotides read TGTGCCAGCAGCTTCGCGGAGAACACTGAAGCTTTCTTT. Protein product: CASSFAENTEAFF. The V call is TRBV11-2, the J call TRBJ1-1, with D uncertain. Per germline, CDR1 SGHAT and CDR2 FQNNGV. Trimming took off 3 bases at V and 1 base at J, with 6 bases between the two ends. The CDR3 is 13 residues long. The complete variable domain, with remaining parts taken from reference TRBV11-2 and TRBJ1-1, reads EAGVAQSPRYKIIEKRQSVAFWCNPISGHATLYWYQQILGQGPKLLIQFQNNGVVDDSQLPKDRFSAERLKGVDSTLKIQPAKLEDSAVYLCASSFAENTEAFFGQGTRLTVV.

The table lists this clone with a few counts. V and J are TRBV5-1 and TRBJ2-2; D might be TRBD2 (5 bases). V shed 4 bases and J shed 4 bases, with 11 bases lying between them. The CDR3 is 14 residues long. The V gene's germline CDR1 is SGHRS and CDR2 YFSETQ. The CDR3 spells CASSLGSVTGELFF. CDR3 DNA sequence: TGCGCCAGCAGCCTAGGGAGTGTCACCGGGGAGCTGTTTTTT.

The chain couples TRBV19 to TRBJ1-2; 8 bases match TRBD1. V lost 5 bases and J lost 4; bases outside the gene matches: 9. The CDR3 loop spans 15 amino acids. Germline CDR1 is LNHDA and CDR2 is SQIVND (reference sequence). In DNA, the CDR3 is TGTGCCAGTAGTGTCTACCAGGGGGCGGTCTATGGCTACACCTTC. Encoded protein: CASSVYQGAVYGYTF.

This chain uses TRBV6-1 with TRBJ1-1; D is unresolved. The CDR3 is 12 residues long. V lost 6 bases and J 3 bases, leaving 8 bases between the germline ends. Germline V CDR1 and CDR2: MNHNS, SASEGT. The CDR3, as DNA: TGTGCCAGCAGGAGCGCCTACACTGAAGCTTTCTTT. This codes for CASRSAYTEAFF.

This clone was observed a few times. The chain uses TRBV7-2 and TRBJ2-7, with 8 bases identical to TRBD1. This CDR3 has 14 residues. The germline V gene has CDR1 SGHTA and CDR2 FQGNSA. The V gene end was trimmed by 1 base and the J gene end by 4 bases; junction bases not matched to a gene: 3. CDR3 residues: CASSLVQGAYEQYF. As DNA, the CDR3 is TGTGCCAGCAGCTTAGTCCAGGGGGCTTACGAGCAGTACTTC.

This clone has more than one count but fewer than ten. DNA of the CDR3: TGTGCCAGCAGCTTAGTTACTAGCACATACGAGCAGTACTTC. It yields the protein CASSLVTSTYEQYF. This sequence joins TRBV7-2 and TRBJ2-7; D is perhaps TRBD2 (6 bases). The CDR3 sequence is 14 residues long. The V gene lost 1 base and the J gene lost 4 bases, with 11 bases spanning the gap. Germline lookup yields CDR1 SGHTA and CDR2 FQGNSA.

This clone was recorded a few times. A read error may produce the germline difference seen at one junction end. The sample contains more than one DNA sequence encoding this CDR3. The chain joins TRBV19 to TRBJ1-4, with D possibly matching TRBD1 (6 bases). CDR3 length: 14 amino acids. Germline-derived CDR1 and CDR2 are LNHDA and SQIVND (reference sequence). The CDR3 nucleotides are TGTGCCAGTAGTAAGGGGGTTCGGGATGAAAAGCTGTTTTTT. Its protein product is CASSKGVRDEKLFF.

In its sample, this clone was seen a few times. The DNA for the CDR3 is TGTGCCAGCTCACCCTTGACTAGCGGGAGTTCGTATGAGCAGTTCTTC. Amino acids: CASSPLTSGSSYEQFF. The chain combines TRBV18 with TRBJ2-1; 12 nucleotides agree with TRBD2. V shed 3 bases and J 8 bases; nucleotides not matched to a gene: 8. This CDR3 is 16 amino acids long. Germline CDR1 reads KGHSH; CDR2 reads LQKENI. The full variable domain, with the rest looked up from reference TRBV18 and TRBJ2-1, is NAGVMQNPRHLVRRRGQEARLRCSPMKGHSHVYWYRQLPEEGLKFMVYLQKENIIDESGMPKERFSAEFPKEGPSILRIQQVVRGDSAAYFCASSPLTSGSSYEQFFGPGTRLTVL.

The rearrangement links TRBV18 to TRBJ1-1; 9 bases line up with TRBD1. After removal of 3 bases from V and 6 bases from J, the junction contained 5 bases not matched to a gene. Germline CDR1 is KGHSH and CDR2 is LQKENI. CDR3 length: 14 amino acids. CDR3 DNA: TGTGCCAGCTCACCCGGGGACAGGGTTTCTGAAGCTTTCTTT. Its protein is CASSPGDRVSEAFF.